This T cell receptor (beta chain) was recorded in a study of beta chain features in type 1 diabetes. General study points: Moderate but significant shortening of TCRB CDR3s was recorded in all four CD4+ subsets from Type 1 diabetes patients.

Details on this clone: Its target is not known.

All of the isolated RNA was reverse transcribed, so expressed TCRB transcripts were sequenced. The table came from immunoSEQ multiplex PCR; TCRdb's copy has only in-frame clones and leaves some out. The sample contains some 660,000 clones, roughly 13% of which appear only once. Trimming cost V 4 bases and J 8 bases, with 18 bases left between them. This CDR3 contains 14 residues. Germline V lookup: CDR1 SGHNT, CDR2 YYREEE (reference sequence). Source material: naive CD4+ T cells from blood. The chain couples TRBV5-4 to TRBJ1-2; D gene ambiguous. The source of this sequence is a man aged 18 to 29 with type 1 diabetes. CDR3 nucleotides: TGTGCCAGCAGCGGATCGGCTGGGATTGGCGGCTACACCTTC. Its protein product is CASSGSAGIGGYTF. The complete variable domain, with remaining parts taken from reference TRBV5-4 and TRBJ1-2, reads ETGVTQSPTHLIKTRGQQVTLRCSSQSGHNTVSWYQQALGQGPQFIFQYYREEENGRGNFPPRFSGLQFPNYSSELNVNALELDDSALYLCASSGSAGIGGYTFGSGTRLTVV.